This T cell receptor (beta chain) was retrieved from a study of blood T cell repertoires in COVID-19. Across the whole study: The United States, Italy and Spain were the sources of the acute and convalescent COVID-19 samples. The analysed material was cDNA or gDNA that came from T cells, B-cell-depleted T cells, or PBMCs.

Methods used by the authors: The assay estimated nucleated cells by amplifying reference gene primers. Only in-frame clones appear in the TCRdb table, and some are missing; sequencing was by immunoSEQ multiplex PCR. D and trimming were read from the DNA, whereas the V and J calls and clone size are those reported in that table. The sample has 300,000 or so clones, about 91% seen once; the top ten hold approximately 7.2%. This CDR3 region has 15 residues. The V gene's germline CDR1 is KGHSH and CDR2 LQKENI. V lost 0 bases and J lost 6; bases outside the gene matches: 5. The origin of this receptor is a woman in her thirties who had recovered from COVID-19. The rearrangement uses TRBV18 and TRBJ1-5, with 7 positions matching TRBD1. Sequenced input: peripheral blood. The CDR3 coding sequence is TGTGCCAGCTCACCACCAGGAGGGGGCAGTCAGCCCCAGCATTTT. Translation gives CASSPPGGGSQPQHF. The full variable domain, with the rest looked up from reference TRBV18 and TRBJ1-5, is NAGVMQNPRHLVRRRGQEARLRCSPMKGHSHVYWYRQLPEEGLKFMVYLQKENIIDESGMPKERFSAEFPKEGPSILRIQQVVRGDSAAYFCASSPPGGGSQPQHFGDGTRLSIL.